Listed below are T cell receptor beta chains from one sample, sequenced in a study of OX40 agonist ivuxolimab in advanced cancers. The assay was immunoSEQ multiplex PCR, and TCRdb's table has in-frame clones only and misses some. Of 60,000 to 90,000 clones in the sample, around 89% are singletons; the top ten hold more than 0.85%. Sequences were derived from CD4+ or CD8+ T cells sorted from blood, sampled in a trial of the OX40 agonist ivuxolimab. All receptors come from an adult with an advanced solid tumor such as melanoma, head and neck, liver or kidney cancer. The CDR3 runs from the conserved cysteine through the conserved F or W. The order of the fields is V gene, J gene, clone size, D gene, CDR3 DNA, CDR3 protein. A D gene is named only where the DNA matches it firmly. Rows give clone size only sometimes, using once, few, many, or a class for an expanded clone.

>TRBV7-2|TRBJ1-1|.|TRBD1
TGTGCCAGCAGCTCACAGGGGGCGAGGACTGAAGCTTTCTTT
CASSSQGARTEAFF
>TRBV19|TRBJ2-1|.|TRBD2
TGTGCCAGTAGTACCCCTCCCCCGGGGGGGCAGTTCTTC
CASSTPPPGGQFF
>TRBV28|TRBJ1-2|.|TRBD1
TGTGCCAGCAGCCCAGGGGGCGGTTTACACCTCTGGGGCTACACCTTC
CASSPGGGLHLWGYTF
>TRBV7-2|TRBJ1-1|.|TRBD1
TGTGCCAGCAGACCCAACGGACAGGGCGGAACTGAAGCTTTCTTT
CASRPNGQGGTEAFF
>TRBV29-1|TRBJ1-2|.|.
TGCAGCGTATCTCGCGTTCCTAACTATGGCTACACCTTC
CSVSRVPNYGYTF
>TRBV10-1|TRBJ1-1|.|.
TGCGCCAGCAGCCCACTCGGGGAGGGGAACACTGAAGCTTTCTTT
CASSPLGEGNTEAFF
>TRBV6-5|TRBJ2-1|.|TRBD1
TGTGCCAGCAGTTGGGCGGGGACAGGGTTCAATGAGCAGTTCTTC
CASSWAGTGFNEQFF
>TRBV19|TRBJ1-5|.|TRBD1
TGTGCCAGTAGAGACCAGGGGGCGGCTCAGCCCCAGCATTTT
CASRDQGAAQPQHF
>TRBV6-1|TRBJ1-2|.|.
TGTGCCAGCAGTGAAACCCGTGGACGGGGCTACACCTTC
CASSETRGRGYTF
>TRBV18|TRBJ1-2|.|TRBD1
TGTGCCAGCTCACCCGGGACAGCCTATGGCTACACCTTC
CASSPGTAYGYTF
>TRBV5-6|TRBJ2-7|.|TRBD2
TGTGCCAGCAGCTTGTTGACTAGCGGGACCTACGAGCAGTACTTC
CASSLLTSGTYEQYF
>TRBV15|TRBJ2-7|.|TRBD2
TGTGCCACCAGCAGAGATCCCGGGAGGGGATACGAGCAGTACTTC
CATSRDPGRGYEQYF
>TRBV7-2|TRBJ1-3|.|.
TGTGCCAGCAGCTTAACAGGGCTCTCTGGAAACACCATATATTTT
CASSLTGLSGNTIYF
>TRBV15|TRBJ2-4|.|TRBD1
TGTGCCACCAGCAGAGATCTCCCAGGGGGCTTGTTGGCCAAAAACATTCAGTACTTC
CATSRDLPGGLLAKNIQYF
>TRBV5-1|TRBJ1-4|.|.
TGCGCCAGCAGCGTAAATATCCGGCAGGGAAACTTGTTTAATGAAAAACTGTTTTTT
CASSVNIRQGNLFNEKLFF
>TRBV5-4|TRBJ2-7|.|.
TGTGCCAGCAGCTTGGCCATCGGGAGTAGCTCCTACGAGCAGTACTTC
CASSLAIGSSSYEQYF
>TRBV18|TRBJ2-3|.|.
TGTGCCAGCTCACCTACTAGCACAGATACGCAGTATTTT
CASSPTSTDTQYF
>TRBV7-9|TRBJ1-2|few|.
TGTGCCAGCAGCTTCGGCCGACAGGCCGGCTACACCTTC
CASSFGRQAGYTF